The rows below give T cell receptor beta chains drawn from one sample of a study of OX40 agonist ivuxolimab in advanced cancers. Sequencing used immunoSEQ multiplex PCR; TCRdb keeps in-frame clones, though not all of them. The table has around 46,000 clones, 70% to 90% seen once. This specimen consisted of CD4+ or CD8+ T cells sorted from blood, obtained in a trial of the OX40 agonist ivuxolimab. Receptors were obtained from an adult with an advanced solid tumor such as melanoma, head and neck, liver or kidney cancer. Both conserved end residues are part of each CDR3. D genes are given only for firm matches. Clone size is given for some rows only: seen once, a few or many times, or a class if the clone is expanded.

CDR3 length	J gene	D gene	V gene	clone size	CDR3 protein	CDR3 DNA
14	TRBJ2-3	-	TRBV6-5	-	CASSLGLGTDTQYF	TGTGCCAGCAGTTTAGGGCTGGGCACAGATACGCAGTATTTT
15	TRBJ2-1	TRBD2	TRBV6-5	once	CASSPGGRGDNEQFF	TGTGCCAGCAGCCCGGGGGGGCGGGGCGACAATGAGCAGTTCTTC
17	TRBJ1-1	-	TRBV18	-	CASSPRHQGDFNTEAFF	TGTGCCAGCTCACCAAGGCACCAGGGAGATTTTAACACTGAAGCTTTCTTT
18	TRBJ2-7	TRBD2	TRBV5-6	once	CASTSLAGAVKRAYEQYF	TGTGCCAGCACCTCTCTAGCGGGAGCGGTTAAGAGGGCCTACGAGCAGTACTTC
11	TRBJ1-1	-	TRBV2	-	CLLGGNTEAFF	TGTCTCCTGGGGGGGAACACTGAAGCTTTCTTT
15	TRBJ1-6	TRBD1	TRBV7-6	-	CASSRWTGFRSPLHF	TGTGCCAGCAGCCGGTGGACAGGGTTTCGCTCACCCCTCCACTTT
13	TRBJ2-5	-	TRBV4-1	-	CASSQGRGETQYF	TGCGCCAGCAGCCAAGGGAGGGGGGAGACCCAGTACTTC
15	TRBJ2-7	-	TRBV4-1	-	CASSPRGRGDYEQYF	TGCGCCAGCAGCCCTCGGGGCAGGGGGGACTACGAGCAGTACTTC
12	TRBJ2-7	-	TRBV27	-	CASSSAGREQYF	TGTGCCAGCAGTTCGGCGGGTCGGGAGCAGTACTTC
13	TRBJ2-5	-	TRBV7-6	once	CASSLGRSETQYF	TGTGCCAGCAGCTTGGGAAGGTCGGAGACCCAGTACTTC
14	TRBJ2-1	TRBD2	TRBV7-8	-	CASLGAGGYNEQFF	TGTGCCAGCCTAGGGGCGGGAGGCTACAATGAGCAGTTCTTC
13	TRBJ1-2	TRBD1	TRBV13	-	CASRGQGNYGYTF	TGTGCCAGCAGGGGACAGGGGAACTATGGCTACACCTTC
15	TRBJ1-1	-	TRBV6-5	-	CASSYGRASGTEAFF	TGTGCCAGCAGTTACGGCCGGGCCTCGGGTACTGAAGCTTTCTTT